This TCR beta chain was sequenced for a study of T cells in Graves' hyperthyroidism and ophthalmopathy. There are 15 residues in the CDR3. Unmatched junction bases numbered 7, after V lost 3 bases and J lost 4 bases. CDR1 and CDR2 from the germline V gene are LNHNV and YYDKDF (reference sequence). The source material, RNA transcripts, was used to amplify TCR beta CDR3 regions. The study used the HTBI primer set for a first-round RT-PCR of the TCR CDR3. TCRdb re-called the multiplex PCR reads through MiXCR, storing one row per CDR3 protein. Here the sample spans hundreds of thousands of distinct CDR3 sequences, 45% being singletons.

This TCR was sampled from an adult man with Graves' disease, either hyperthyroidism or ophthalmopathy (not recorded which). V is TRBV15 and J is TRBJ2-5; 8 positions match TRBD2. Sample: peripheral blood or thyroid tissue (not recorded which). CDR3 region: CATSSVALAVETQYF. In nucleotides, the CDR3 is TGTGCCACCAGCAGCGTAGCACTAGCGGTAGAGACCCAGTACTTC. Full variable domain (missing parts from reference TRBV15 and TRBJ2-5): DAMVIQNPRYQVTQFGKPVTLSCSQTLNHNVMYWYQQKSSQAPKLLFHYYDKDFNNEADTPDNFQSRRPNTSFCFLDIRSPGLGDTAMYLCATSSVALAVETQYFGPGTRLLVL.